The clone carrying this T cell receptor beta chain was counted only a few times. The data originate from a study of T cells in localized non-small cell lung cancer. CDR1 and CDR2 (germline): SGHNT, YENEEA. This CDR3 comprises 15 residues. The trim removed 1 base at V and 8 bases at J, leaving 10 bases unmatched. The assay was immunoSEQ multiplex PCR, and TCRdb's table has in-frame clones only and misses some. The sample consists of about 6,800 clones, roughly two fifths of them appearing once. This clonotype originated in a man aged 40-75 years with stage III lung adenocarcinoma. Source: lung tumor tissue, taken before any cancer treatment. The chain recombines TRBV11-3 with TRBJ1-2, with 7 bases matching TRBD1. The CDR3 is CASSLGDSPKTGYTF. The CDR3 DNA reads as TGTGCCAGCAGCTTAGGGGACAGCCCCAAGACCGGCTACACCTTC.